This TCR beta chain was documented in a study of blood T cells in healthy people across ages. Combining a sample-barcoded 5' primer with a J-beta primer mix, a second PCR ran for about 7 to 12 cycles. TCRdb reanalysed the 5' RACE reads using MiXCR and keeps one entry per CDR3 protein. The sample lists 800,000 to 950,000 distinct CDR3 sequences, 25% to 35% occurring once. Only a few counts were recorded for this clonotype. Germline values: CDR1 KGHSH, CDR2 LQKENI. Trimming removed 3 bases at V and 2 bases at J, with 13 bases between. This CDR3 has 15 residues. This same sample was also taken into another study, of T cells of mothers and their children.

The V gene is TRBV18, the J gene TRBJ2-5; D call uncertain. This TCR came from a woman in her forties in good health. The specimen sequenced was blood. Here the CDR3 DNA reads TGTGCCAGCTCACCCCACCCGGTCACACAAGAGACCCAGTACTTC. Residues: CASSPHPVTQETQYF.